This T cell receptor beta chain was obtained from a study of CD8 T cell repertoires and HIV-1 epitope variants. Study overall: Twenty-five autologous and known Gag and Nef epitope variant peptides each stimulated T cells separately. Controls were a CMV, EBV and flu pool, Ebola AY9, and no peptide.

Notes on this clone: Its antigen remains unknown.

Profiling relied on immunoSEQ multiplex PCR, and the TCRdb table lists in-frame clones only, not all of them. The table has several thousand clones, about three fifths seen once. CDR1 and CDR2 (germline): MNHEY, SMNVEV (reference sequence). Trimming shortened V by 5 bases and J by 0 bases, and 15 bases separated the two germline ends. This CDR3 has 16 residues. The chain employs TRBV27 and TRBJ2-3, with D perhaps matching TRBD1 (6 bases). Sequenced: cultured CD8+ T cells derived from PBMCs. The source of this sequence is a male donor with HIV. The CDR3 loop is CASSRTVTGSTDTQYF. The CDR3 DNA is TGTGCCAGCAGTCGCACGGTAACAGGGAGCACAGATACGCAGTATTTT.